This T cell receptor beta chain was profiled in a study of blood T cell repertoires in COVID-19. Looking at the study overall: Donors in the United States, Italy and Spain gave samples during acute or convalescent COVID-19.

The CDR3 runs to 14 residues. The trim removed 3 bases at V and 6 bases at J, leaving 4 bases unmatched. Germline-derived CDR1 and CDR2 are ENHRY and SYGVKD. The authors' processing: Amplified reference gene primers provided the basis for estimating nucleated cell counts. Repertoires were generated with immunoSEQ multiplex PCR, while TCRdb's copy carries only in-frame clones and drops some. That table furnishes V, J and clone size, whereas the DNA furnished D and trimming. The sample includes 400,000 to 550,000 clones, around nine tenths seen only once; the top ten take around 4.5%. The specimen was peripheral blood. The sequence derives from a woman in her 30s with acute or convalescent COVID-19. The chain carries TRBV10-3 and TRBJ2-3; 9 positions match TRBD2. CDR3 bases: TGTGCCATCAGTGACGGCGGGGGGGTCGATACGCAGTATTTT. Encoded protein: CAISDGGGVDTQYF.